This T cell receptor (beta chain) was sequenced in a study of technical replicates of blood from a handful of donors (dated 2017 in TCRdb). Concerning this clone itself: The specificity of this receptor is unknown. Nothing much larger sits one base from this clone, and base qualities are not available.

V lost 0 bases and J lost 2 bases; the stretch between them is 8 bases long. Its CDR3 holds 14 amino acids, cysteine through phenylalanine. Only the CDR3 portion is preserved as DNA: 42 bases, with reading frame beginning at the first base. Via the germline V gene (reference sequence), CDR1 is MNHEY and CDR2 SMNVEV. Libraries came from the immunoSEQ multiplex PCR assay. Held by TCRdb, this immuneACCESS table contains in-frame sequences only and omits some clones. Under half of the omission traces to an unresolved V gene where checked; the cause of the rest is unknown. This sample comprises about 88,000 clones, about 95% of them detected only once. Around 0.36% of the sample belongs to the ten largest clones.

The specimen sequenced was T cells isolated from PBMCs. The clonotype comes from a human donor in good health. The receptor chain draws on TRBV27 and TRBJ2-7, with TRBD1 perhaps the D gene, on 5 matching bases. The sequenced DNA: TGTGCCAGCAGTTTATCAGGGGCCCCCTACGAGCAGTACTTC. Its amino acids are CASSLSGAPYEQYF.